This T cell receptor (beta chain) was recovered during a study of graft-versus-host responses after intestinal transplantation. Trimming stripped 5 bases from V and 3 bases from J, with 20 bases between. The germline CDR1 and CDR2 sequences are SGHVS and FQNEAQ. The CDR3 consists of 17 residues. Profiling relied on immunoSEQ multiplex PCR, and the TCRdb table lists in-frame clones only, not all of them. The data contain fewer than 120,000 clones, 80% to 95% of them seen just once; the ten biggest clones take up about 0.54%. A remark on this clone: Its target is unknown.

Study observations and caveats: Early after transplant, HvG clones declined as circulating GvH clones peaked. The authors found GvH clones in recipient marrow, some appearing first in ileum or blood.

Sequenced material: unstimulated CD8+ T cells sorted from spleen or lymph node cells, taken before intestinal transplant. The TCR comes from a human donor who received an intestinal transplant. V usage is TRBV7-8 and J usage is TRBJ1-5; D is perhaps TRBD1 (5 bases). The CDR3 DNA follows: TGTGCCAGCAGCCCAAAGCGGTCCGACAGAAACAATCAGCCCCAGCATTTT. Protein sequence: CASSPKRSDRNNQPQHF. Full variable domain (rest looked up from reference TRBV7-8 and TRBJ1-5): GAGVSQSPRYKVAKRGQDVALRCDPISGHVSLFWYQQALGQGPEFLTYFQNEAQLDKSGLPSDRFFAERPEGSVSTLKIQRTQQEDSAVYLCASSPKRSDRNNQPQHFGDGTRLSIL.